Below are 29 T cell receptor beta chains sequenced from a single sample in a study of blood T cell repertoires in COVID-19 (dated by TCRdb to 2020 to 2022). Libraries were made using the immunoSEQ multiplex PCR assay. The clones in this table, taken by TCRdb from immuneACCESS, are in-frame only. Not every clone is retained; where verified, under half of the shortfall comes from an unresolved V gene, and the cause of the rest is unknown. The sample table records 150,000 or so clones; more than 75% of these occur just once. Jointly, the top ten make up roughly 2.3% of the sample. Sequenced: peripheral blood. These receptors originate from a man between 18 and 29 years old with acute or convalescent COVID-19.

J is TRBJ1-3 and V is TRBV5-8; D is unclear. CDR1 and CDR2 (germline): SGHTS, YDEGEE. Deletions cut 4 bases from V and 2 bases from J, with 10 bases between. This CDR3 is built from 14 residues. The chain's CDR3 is CASSGQLPGNTIYF. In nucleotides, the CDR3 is TGTGCCAGCAGCGGGCAGTTACCTGGAAACACCATATATTTT.

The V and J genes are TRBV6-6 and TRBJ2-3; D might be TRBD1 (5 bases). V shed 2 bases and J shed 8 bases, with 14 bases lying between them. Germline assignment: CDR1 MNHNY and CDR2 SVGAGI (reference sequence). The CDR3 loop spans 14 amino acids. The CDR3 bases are TGTGCCAGCAGTTACGGGCAGGGTAGCCCTACGCAGTATTTT. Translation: CASSYGQGSPTQYF.

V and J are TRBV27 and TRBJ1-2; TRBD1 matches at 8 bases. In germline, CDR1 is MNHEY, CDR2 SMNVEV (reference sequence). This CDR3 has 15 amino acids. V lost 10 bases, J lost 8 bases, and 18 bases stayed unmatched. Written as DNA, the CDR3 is TGTGCCACTCTCAACCCGACAGGGGAGGATGAAGGCTACACCTTC. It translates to CATLNPTGEDEGYTF.

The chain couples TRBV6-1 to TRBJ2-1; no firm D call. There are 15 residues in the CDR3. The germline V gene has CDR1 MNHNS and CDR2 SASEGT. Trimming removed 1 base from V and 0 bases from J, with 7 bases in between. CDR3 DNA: TGTGCCAGCAGTGAAGGCGTTAGCTCCTACAATGAGCAGTTCTTC. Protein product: CASSEGVSSYNEQFF.

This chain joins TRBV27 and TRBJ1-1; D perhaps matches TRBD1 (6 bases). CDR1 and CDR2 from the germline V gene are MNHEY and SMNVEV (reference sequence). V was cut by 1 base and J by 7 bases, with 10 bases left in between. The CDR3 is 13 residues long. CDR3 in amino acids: CASSLWGGGEAFF. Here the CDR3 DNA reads TGTGCCAGCAGTTTATGGGGAGGGGGTGAAGCTTTCTTT.

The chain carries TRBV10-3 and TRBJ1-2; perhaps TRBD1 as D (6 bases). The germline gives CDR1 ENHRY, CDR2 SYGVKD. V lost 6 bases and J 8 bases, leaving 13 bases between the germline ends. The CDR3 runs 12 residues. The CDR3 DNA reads TGTGCCATCAGACTGTCAGGGGAAGGCTACACCTTC. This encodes CAIRLSGEGYTF.

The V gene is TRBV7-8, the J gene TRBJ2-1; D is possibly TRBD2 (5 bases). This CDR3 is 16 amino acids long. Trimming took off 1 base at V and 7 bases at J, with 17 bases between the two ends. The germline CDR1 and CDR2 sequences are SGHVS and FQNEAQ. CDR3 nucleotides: TGTGCCAGCAGCTTAGAGTCAACTCGGGAAAGGAATGAGCAGTTCTTC. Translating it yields CASSLESTRERNEQFF.

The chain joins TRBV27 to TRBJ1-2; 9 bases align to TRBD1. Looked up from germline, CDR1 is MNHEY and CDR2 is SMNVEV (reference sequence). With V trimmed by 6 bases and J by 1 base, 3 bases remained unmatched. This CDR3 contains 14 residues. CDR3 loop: CASSRQGVNYGYTF. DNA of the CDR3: TGTGCCAGCAGCCGACAGGGGGTTAACTATGGCTACACCTTC.

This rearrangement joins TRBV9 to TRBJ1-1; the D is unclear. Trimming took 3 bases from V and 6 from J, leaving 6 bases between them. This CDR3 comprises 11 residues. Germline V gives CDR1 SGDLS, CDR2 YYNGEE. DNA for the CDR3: TGTGCCAGCAGCGCTGTATCTGAAGCTTTCTTT. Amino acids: CASSAVSEAFF.

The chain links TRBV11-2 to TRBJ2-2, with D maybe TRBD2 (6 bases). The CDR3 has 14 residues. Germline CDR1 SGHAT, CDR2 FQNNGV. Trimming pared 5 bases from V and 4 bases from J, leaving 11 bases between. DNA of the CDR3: TGTGCCAGCAGCCCCGGGACTCGCACCGGGGAGCTGTTTTTT. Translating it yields CASSPGTRTGELFF.

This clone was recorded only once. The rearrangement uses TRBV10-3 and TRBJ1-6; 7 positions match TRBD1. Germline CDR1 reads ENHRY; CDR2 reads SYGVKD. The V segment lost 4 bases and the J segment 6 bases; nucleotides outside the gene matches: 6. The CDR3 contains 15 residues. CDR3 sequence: CAISVAGGGNSPLHF. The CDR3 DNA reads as TGTGCCATCAGTGTTGCAGGGGGAGGTAATTCACCCCTCCACTTT.

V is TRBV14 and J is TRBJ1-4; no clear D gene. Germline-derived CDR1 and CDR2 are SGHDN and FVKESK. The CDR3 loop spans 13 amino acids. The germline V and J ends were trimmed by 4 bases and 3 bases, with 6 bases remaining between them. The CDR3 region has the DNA TGTGCCAGCAGCCGTAGTCCTAATGAAAAACTGTTTTTT. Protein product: CASSRSPNEKLFF.

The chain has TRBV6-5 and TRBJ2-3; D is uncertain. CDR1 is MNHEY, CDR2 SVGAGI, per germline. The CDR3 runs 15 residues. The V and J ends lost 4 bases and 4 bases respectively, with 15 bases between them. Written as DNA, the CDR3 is TGTGCCAGCAGTTCTCCACGGTTTAAACCAGATACGCAGTATTTT. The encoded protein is CASSSPRFKPDTQYF.

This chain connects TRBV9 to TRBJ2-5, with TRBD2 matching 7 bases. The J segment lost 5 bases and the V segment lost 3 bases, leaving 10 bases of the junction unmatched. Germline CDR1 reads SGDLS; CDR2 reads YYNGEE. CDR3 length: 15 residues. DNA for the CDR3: TGTGCCAGCAGCGCTCTGGGAGGGAGTGGGGAGACCCAGTACTTC. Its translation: CASSALGGSGETQYF.

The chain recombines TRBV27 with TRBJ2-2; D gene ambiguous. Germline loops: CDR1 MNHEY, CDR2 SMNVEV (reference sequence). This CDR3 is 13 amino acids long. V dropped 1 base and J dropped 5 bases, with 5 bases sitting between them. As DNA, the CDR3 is TGTGCCAGCAGTTTATGGCAGACCGGGGAGCTGTTTTTT. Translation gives CASSLWQTGELFF.

The CDR3: CASSQKDRQQNTEAFF. As DNA, the CDR3 is TGTGCCAGCAGCCAAAAAGACAGACAACAGAACACTGAAGCTTTCTTT. The chain joins TRBV14 to TRBJ1-1; D might be TRBD1 (5 bases). Germline V gives CDR1 SGHDN, CDR2 FVKESK. The CDR3 has 16 residues. V lost 2 bases, J lost 1 base, and 14 bases lay in between. Drawing the rest from reference TRBV14 and TRBJ1-1, the complete variable domain is EAGVTQFPSHSVIEKGQTVTLRCDPISGHDNLYWYRRVMGKEIKFLLHFVKESKQDESGMPNNRFLAERTGGTYSTLKVQPAELEDSGVYFCASSQKDRQQNTEAFFGQGTRLTVV.

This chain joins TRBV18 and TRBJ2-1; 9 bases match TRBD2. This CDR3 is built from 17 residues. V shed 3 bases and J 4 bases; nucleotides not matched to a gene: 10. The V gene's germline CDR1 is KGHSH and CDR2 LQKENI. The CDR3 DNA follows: TGTGCCAGCTCACCTCCTCCGGGACTAGCCAAATACAATGAGCAGTTCTTC. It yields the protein CASSPPPGLAKYNEQFF.

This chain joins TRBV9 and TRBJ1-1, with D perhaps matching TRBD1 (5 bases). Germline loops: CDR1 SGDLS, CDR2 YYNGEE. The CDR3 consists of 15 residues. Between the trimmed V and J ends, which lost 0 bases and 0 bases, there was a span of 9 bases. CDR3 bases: TGTGCCAGCAGCGTAGATAGGGGATTGAACACTGAAGCTTTCTTT. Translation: CASSVDRGLNTEAFF. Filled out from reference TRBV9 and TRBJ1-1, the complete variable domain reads DSGVTQTPKHLITATGQRVTLRCSPRSGDLSVYWYQQSLDQGLQFLIQYYNGEERAKGNILERFSAQQFPDLHSELNLSSLELGDSALYFCASSVDRGLNTEAFFGQGTRLTVV.

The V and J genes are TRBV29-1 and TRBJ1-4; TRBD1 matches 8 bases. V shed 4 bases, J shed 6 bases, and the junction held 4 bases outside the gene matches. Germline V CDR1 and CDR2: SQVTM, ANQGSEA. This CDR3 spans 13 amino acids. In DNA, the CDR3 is TGCAGCGTTGCAGGGGGCGTAGATGAAAAACTGTTTTTT. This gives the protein CSVAGGVDEKLFF.

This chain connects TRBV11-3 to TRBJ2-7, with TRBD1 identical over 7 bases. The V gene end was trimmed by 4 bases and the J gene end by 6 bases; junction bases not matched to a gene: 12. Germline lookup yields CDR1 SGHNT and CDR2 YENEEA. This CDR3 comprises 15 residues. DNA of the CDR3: TGTGCCAGCAGCTCCTCCAGGGACAGCTCAGCCGAGCAGTACTTC. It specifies CASSSSRDSSAEQYF.

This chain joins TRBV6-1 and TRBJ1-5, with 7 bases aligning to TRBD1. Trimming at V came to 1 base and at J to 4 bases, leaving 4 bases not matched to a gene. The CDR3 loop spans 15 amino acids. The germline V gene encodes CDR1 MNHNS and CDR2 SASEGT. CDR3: CASSEEAGGNQPQHF. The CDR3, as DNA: TGTGCCAGCAGTGAAGAGGCAGGGGGGAATCAGCCCCAGCATTTT.

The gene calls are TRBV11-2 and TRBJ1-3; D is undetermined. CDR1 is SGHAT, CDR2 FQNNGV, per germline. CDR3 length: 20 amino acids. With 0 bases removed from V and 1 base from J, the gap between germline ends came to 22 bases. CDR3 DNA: TGTGCCAGCAGCTTAGAAAGAATCGCCCACGGAGGGAGATCTGGAAACACCATATATTTT. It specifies CASSLERIAHGGRSGNTIYF.

Here the CDR3 DNA reads TGTGCCAGCAGTGAAGCAGGGGTCCCCTATGGCTACACCTTC. Its translation is CASSEAGVPYGYTF. The chain links TRBV6-1 to TRBJ1-2; D perhaps matches TRBD1 (5 bases). The germline V gene encodes CDR1 MNHNS and CDR2 SASEGT. The CDR3 sequence is 14 residues long. Trimming pared 0 bases from V and 4 bases from J, leaving 9 bases between.

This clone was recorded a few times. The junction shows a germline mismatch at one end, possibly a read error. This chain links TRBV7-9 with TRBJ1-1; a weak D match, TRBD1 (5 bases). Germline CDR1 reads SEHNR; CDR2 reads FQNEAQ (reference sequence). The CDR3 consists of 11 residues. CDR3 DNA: TGTGCCAGCAGCTTAGAGGGGCCCCTGGACTTT. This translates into CASSLEGPLDF.

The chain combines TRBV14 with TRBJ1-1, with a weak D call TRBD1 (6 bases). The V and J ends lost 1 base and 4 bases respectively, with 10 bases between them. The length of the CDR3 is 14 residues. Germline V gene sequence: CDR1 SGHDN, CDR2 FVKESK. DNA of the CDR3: TGTGCCAGCAGCCAAGTCAGGGGCTCCACTGAAGCTTTCTTT. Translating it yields CASSQVRGSTEAFF.

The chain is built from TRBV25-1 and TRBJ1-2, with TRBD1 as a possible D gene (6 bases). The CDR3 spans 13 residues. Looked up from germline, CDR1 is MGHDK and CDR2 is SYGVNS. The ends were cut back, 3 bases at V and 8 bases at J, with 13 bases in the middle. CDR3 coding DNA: TGTGCCAGCAGTGACCCAGGGGAGAGGGGCTACACCTTC. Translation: CASSDPGERGYTF.

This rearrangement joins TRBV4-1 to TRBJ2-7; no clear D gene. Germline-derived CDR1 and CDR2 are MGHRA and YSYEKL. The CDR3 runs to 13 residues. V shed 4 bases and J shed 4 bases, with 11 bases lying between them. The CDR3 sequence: CASSPGDWYEQYF. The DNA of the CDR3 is TGCGCCAGCAGCCCCGGCGACTGGTACGAGCAGTACTTC.

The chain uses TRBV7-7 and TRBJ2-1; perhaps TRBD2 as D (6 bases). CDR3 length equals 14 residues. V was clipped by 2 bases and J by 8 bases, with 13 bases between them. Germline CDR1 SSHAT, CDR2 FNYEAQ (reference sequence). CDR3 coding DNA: TGTGCCAGCAGCTTATCAGGGACTTCTTATGAGCAGTTCTTC. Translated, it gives CASSLSGTSYEQFF.

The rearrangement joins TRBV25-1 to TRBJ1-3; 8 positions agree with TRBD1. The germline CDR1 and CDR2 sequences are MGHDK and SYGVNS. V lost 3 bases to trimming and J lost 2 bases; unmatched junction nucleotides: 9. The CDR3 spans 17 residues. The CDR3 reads CASSDFQGARAGNTIYF. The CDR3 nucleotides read TGTGCCAGCAGTGATTTTCAGGGGGCCAGAGCTGGAAACACCATATATTTT.